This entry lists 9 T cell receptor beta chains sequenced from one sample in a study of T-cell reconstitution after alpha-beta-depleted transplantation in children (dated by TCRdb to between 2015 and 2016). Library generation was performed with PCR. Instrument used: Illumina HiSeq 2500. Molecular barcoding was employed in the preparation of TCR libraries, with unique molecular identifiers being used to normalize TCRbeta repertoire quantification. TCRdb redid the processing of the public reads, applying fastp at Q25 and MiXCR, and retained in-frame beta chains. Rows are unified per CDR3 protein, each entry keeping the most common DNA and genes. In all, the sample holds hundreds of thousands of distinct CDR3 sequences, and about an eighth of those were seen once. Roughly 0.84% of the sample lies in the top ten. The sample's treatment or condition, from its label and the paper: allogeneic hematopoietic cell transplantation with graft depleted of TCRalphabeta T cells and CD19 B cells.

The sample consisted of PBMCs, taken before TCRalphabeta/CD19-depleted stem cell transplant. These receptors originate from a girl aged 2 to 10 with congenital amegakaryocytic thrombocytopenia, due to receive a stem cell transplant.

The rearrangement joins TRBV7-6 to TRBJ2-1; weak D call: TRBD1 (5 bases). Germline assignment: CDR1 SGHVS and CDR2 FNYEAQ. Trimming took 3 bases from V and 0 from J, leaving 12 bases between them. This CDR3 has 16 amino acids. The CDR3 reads CASSFRPTVSYNEQFF. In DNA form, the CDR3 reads TGTGCCAGCAGCTTTCGACCGACAGTCTCCTACAATGAGCAGTTCTTC.

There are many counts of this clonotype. CDR3 amino acids: CASSPGSIQYF. The CDR3 DNA reads as TGTGCCAGCTCACCAGGCAGCATTCAGTACTTC. The J gene is TRBJ2-4, the V gene TRBV18; D remains unclear. This CDR3 region has 11 residues. Germline V gives CDR1 KGHSH, CDR2 LQKENI. The V gene lost 2 bases and the J gene lost 9 bases, with 5 bases spanning the gap.

Written as DNA, the CDR3 is TGCGCCAGCAGCATGGGGGATACAGGGGGCTCAGATACGCAGTATTTT. Translation gives CASSMGDTGGSDTQYF. The chain links TRBV5-1 to TRBJ2-3, with 9 bases lining up with TRBD1. Germline CDR1 and CDR2: SGHRS and YFSETQ. Losses at the gene ends were 4 bases for V and 4 bases for J; bases not matched to a gene: 10. This CDR3 contains 16 residues.

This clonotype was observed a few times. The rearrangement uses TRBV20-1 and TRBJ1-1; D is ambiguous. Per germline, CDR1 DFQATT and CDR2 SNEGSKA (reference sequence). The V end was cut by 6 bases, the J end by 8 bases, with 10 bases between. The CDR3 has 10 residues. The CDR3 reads CSATREEAFF. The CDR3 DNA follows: TGCAGTGCGACACGGGAGGAAGCTTTCTTT.

CDR3 in amino acids: CASGGTQQETQYF. CDR3 sequence (DNA): TGTGCCAGCGGCGGGACTCAGCAAGAGACCCAGTACTTC. The gene calls are TRBV2 and TRBJ2-5; tentatively, D is TRBD2 (6 bases). This CDR3 spans 13 amino acids. With 8 bases removed from V and 2 bases from J, the gap between germline ends came to 12 bases. Germline assignment: CDR1 SNHLY and CDR2 FYNNEI.

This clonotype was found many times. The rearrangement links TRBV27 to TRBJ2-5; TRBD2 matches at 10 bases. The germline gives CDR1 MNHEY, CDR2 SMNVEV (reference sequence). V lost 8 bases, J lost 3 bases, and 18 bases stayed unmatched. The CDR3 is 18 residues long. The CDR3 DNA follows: TGTGCCAGCCCCCTCAAATTAGCGGGAGGCTCGGCTAAAGAGACCCAGTACTTC. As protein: CASPLKLAGGSAKETQYF.

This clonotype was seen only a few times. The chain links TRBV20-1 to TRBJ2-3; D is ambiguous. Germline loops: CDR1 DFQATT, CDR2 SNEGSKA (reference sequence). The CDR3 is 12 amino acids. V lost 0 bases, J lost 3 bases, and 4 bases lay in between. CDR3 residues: CSAREMTDTQYF. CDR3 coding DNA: TGCAGTGCTAGAGAAATGACAGATACGCAGTATTTT.

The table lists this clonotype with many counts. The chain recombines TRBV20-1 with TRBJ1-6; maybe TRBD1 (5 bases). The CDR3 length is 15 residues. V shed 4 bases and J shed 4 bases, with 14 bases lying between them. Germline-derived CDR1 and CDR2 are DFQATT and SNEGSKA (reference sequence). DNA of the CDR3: TGCAGTGCTACACGACAGCGGTCTTATAATTCACCCCTCCACTTT. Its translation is CSATRQRSYNSPLHF.

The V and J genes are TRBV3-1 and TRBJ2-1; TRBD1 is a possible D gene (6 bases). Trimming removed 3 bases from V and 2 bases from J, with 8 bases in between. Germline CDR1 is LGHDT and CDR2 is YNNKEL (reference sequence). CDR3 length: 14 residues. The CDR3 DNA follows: TGTGCCAGCAGCCACAGGGGAACCTACAATGAGCAGTTCTTC. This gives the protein CASSHRGTYNEQFF.